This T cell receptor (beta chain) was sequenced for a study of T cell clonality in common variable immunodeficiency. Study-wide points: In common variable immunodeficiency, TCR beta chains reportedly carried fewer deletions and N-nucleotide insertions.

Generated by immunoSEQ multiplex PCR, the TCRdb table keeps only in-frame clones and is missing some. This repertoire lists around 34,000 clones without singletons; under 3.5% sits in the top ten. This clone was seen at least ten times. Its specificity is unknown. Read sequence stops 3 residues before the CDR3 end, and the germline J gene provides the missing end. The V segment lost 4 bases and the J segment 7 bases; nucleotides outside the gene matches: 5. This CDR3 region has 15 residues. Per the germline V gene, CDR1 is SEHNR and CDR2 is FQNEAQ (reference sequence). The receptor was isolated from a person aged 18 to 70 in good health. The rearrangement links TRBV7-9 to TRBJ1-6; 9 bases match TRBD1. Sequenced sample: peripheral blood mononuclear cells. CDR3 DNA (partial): TGTGCCAGCAGCTACCCCGGGACAGGGAATTCACCC. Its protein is CASSYPGTGNSP. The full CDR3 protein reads CASSYPGTGNSPLHF.